This T cell receptor beta chain was captured in a study of cytomegalovirus exposure and HLA in healthy donors. Study context: Earlier results showed approximately 110 million unique TCR beta sequences derived from roughly 190 million T cells. General study findings and limits: A later analysis linked a missense variant in DCLRE1C to the trimming of TCR beta V and J genes.

The V and J ends lost 7 bases and 0 bases respectively, with 9 bases between them. This CDR3 has 14 amino acids. Germline V lookup: CDR1 LNHDA, CDR2 SQIVND (reference sequence). As to this clone: Its antigen is unidentified.

PCR was performed using 60 Vbeta and 13 Jbeta primers. Methods used by the authors: In a later analysis, of around 80 million unique beta chains, about 11 million appeared in at least two donors. This table comes from immunoSEQ multiplex PCR, and its TCRdb copy is limited to in-frame clones, with some not included. D and trimming were read from the DNA, whereas the V and J calls and clone size are those reported in that table. This table has about 54,000 clones, 82% appearing once. The specimen sequenced was PBMCs. The gene calls are TRBV19 and TRBJ2-2, with D hard to call. The sequence derives from a woman under 30 in good health and CMV-seronegative. The CDR3 DNA reads TGTGCCAGTACTCCGCGGACGAACACCGGGGAGCTGTTTTTT. It encodes CASTPRTNTGELFF.